This entry describes one T cell receptor beta chain. The sample belongs to a study of cytomegalovirus exposure and HLA in healthy donors. Per germline, CDR1 MDHEN and CDR2 SYDVKM. The ends lost 6 bases at V and 7 bases at J; junction bases unmatched: 10. The CDR3 spans 15 residues. PCR primers comprised 60 Vbeta and 13 Jbeta primers. Clones were read by immunoSEQ multiplex PCR, and TCRdb kept only the in-frame ones, dropping some. This table holds under 150,000 clones, 60% to 85% found once. Sequencing was performed on PBMCs. The TCR comes from a woman aged 40 to 50 in good health and CMV-seronegative. J is TRBJ2-2 and V is TRBV28; 8 nucleotides align to TRBD1. This CDR3 is CASRVGGQVNGELFF. CDR3 coding DNA: TGTGCCAGCAGAGTGGGGGGACAGGTTAACGGGGAGCTGTTTTTT.